Each of the 25 T cell receptor beta chains below was sequenced from the same sample in a study of cytomegalovirus exposure and HLA in healthy donors. The PCR contained 60 Vbeta and 13 Jbeta primers. TCRdb keeps only in-frame clones here, not all; method: immunoSEQ multiplex PCR. The data show around 100,000 clones, roughly 71% seen once. Specimen: PBMCs. The origin of the receptors is a man aged 40-49 years in good health and CMV-seropositive.

V gene TRBV27 combines with J gene TRBJ2-7, with 12 nucleotides matching TRBD1. V lost 5 bases and J lost 3; bases outside the gene matches: 5. This CDR3 is built from 15 residues. The germline CDR1 and CDR2 sequences are MNHEY and SMNVEV (reference sequence). CDR3 region: CASSHRDRGLYEQYF. CDR3 nucleotides: TGTGCCAGCAGTCACCGGGACAGGGGGCTCTACGAGCAGTACTTC.

This clone was seen a few times. The chain recombines TRBV25-1 with TRBJ2-3; the D is unclear. The V gene's germline CDR1 is MGHDK and CDR2 SYGVNS. This CDR3 spans 15 amino acids. Trimming took 2 bases from V and 0 from J, leaving 9 bases between them. CDR3 in DNA: TGTGCCAGCAGTGAAGATGCGGCTAGCACAGATACGCAGTATTTT. Amino acids: CASSEDAASTDTQYF.

This clone was counted between two and nine times. V is TRBV29-1 and J is TRBJ2-1; TRBD2 might be the D (6 bases). CDR3 size: 14 residues. Germline V lookup: CDR1 SQVTM, CDR2 ANQGSEA. V was trimmed by 4 bases and J by 9 bases, leaving 19 bases between them. The CDR3 reads CSVAILSSDAEQFF. DNA for the CDR3: TGCAGCGTTGCCATCTTATCTAGCGACGCTGAGCAGTTCTTC.

This clone was detected once. CDR3 loop: CASRLKGGEGYEQYF. CDR3 coding DNA: TGTGCCAGCAGACTCAAGGGAGGGGAAGGCTACGAGCAGTACTTC. The chain couples TRBV9 to TRBJ2-7; 7 positions agree with TRBD2. The CDR3 runs to 15 residues. Germline lookup yields CDR1 SGDLS and CDR2 YYNGEE. With V trimmed by 5 bases and J by 3 bases, 11 bases remained unmatched.

This clone was detected a few times. This sequence joins TRBV10-2 and TRBJ1-5; 9 positions match TRBD1. The germline V gene has CDR1 WSHSY and CDR2 SAAADI. V shed 0 bases and J 9 bases; nucleotides not matched to a gene: 9. The CDR3 runs to 16 residues. This CDR3 reads CASSESKGQGYGPQHF. Written as DNA, the CDR3 is TGCGCCAGCAGTGAGTCTAAGGGACAGGGCTATGGGCCCCAGCATTTT.

V and J are TRBV29-1 and TRBJ1-1; a possible D gene is TRBD1 (6 bases). V gave up 3 bases and J gave up 4 bases, with 15 bases separating them. CDR1 is SQVTM and CDR2 is ANQGSEA in the germline V gene. CDR3 length: 14 residues. This CDR3 is CSVDRAGVATEAFF. DNA of the CDR3: TGCAGCGTTGATAGGGCAGGGGTGGCCACTGAAGCTTTCTTT.

The sample holds a few counts of this clone. V and J are TRBV19 and TRBJ2-7; D remains ambiguous. The germline CDR1 and CDR2 sequences are LNHDA and SQIVND (reference sequence). The CDR3 is 13 residues long. The germline V and J ends were trimmed by 3 bases and 2 bases, with 8 bases remaining between them. CDR3 sequence (DNA): TGTGCCAGTAGTATCCGACAAGCCTACGAGCAGTACTTC. Protein product: CASSIRQAYEQYF.

This chain joins TRBV9 and TRBJ2-6; 9 positions agree with TRBD2. The CDR3 spans 22 residues. Looked up from germline, CDR1 is SGDLS and CDR2 is YYNGEE. Germline trimming cut 3 bases from V and 0 bases from J; bases unmatched to any gene: 19. The CDR3 region is CASSAVVPMRGGDRSGANVLTF. As DNA, the CDR3 is TGTGCCAGCAGCGCCGTAGTCCCCATGCGGGGGGGGGACCGCTCTGGGGCCAACGTCCTGACTTTC.

The rearrangement joins TRBV27 to TRBJ1-2; TRBD1 might be the D (5 bases). The CDR3 totals 13 residues. With 7 bases removed from V and 7 bases from J, the gap between germline ends came to 16 bases. CDR1 MNHEY and CDR2 SMNVEV come from the germline V gene (reference sequence). The CDR3 coding sequence is TGTGCCAGCAAAACGGGGGGGATAGGTGGCTACACCTTC. Translation: CASKTGGIGGYTF.

The chain uses TRBV7-9 and TRBJ2-1, with D maybe TRBD1 (6 bases). This CDR3 region has 18 residues. Trimming removed 10 bases from V and 6 bases from J, with 31 bases in between. Germline V gene lookup returns CDR1 SEHNR and CDR2 FQNEAQ (reference sequence). CDR3 amino acids: CATPKGTTLLSTLNEQFF. The CDR3 bases are TGTGCCACCCCAAAAGGGACAACTTTACTTTCTACTCTCAATGAGCAGTTCTTC.

The rearrangement links TRBV7-8 to TRBJ2-2, with 8 bases fitting TRBD2. CDR1 and CDR2 from the germline V gene are SGHVS and FQNEAQ. V was pared by 4 bases and J by 5 bases, with 6 bases of the junction left unmatched. This CDR3 has 15 amino acids. In DNA form, the CDR3 reads TGTGCCAGCAGCTGGCGCCGGGAGGGTACCGGGGAGCTGTTTTTT. Translation gives CASSWRREGTGELFF.

CDR3 region: CASSTKRDPPTDTQYF. For the CDR3, the DNA is TGTGCCAGCAGTACTAAGCGGGACCCCCCCACAGATACGCAGTATTTT. This sequence joins TRBV6-6 and TRBJ2-3, with 7 bases that match TRBD2. Germline lookup yields CDR1 MNHNY and CDR2 SVGAGI (reference sequence). V dropped 5 bases and J dropped 2; count of bases not matched to a gene: 10. This CDR3 has 16 residues.

The chain has TRBV5-1 and TRBJ1-3; D is possibly TRBD1 (6 bases). Trimming shortened V by 0 bases and J by 0 bases, and 16 bases separated the two germline ends. Germline-derived CDR1 and CDR2 are SGHRS and YFSETQ. There are 18 residues in the CDR3. The CDR3: CASSLGTQGSVSGNTIYF. The CDR3 bases are TGCGCCAGCAGCTTGGGGACCCAGGGGTCGGTCTCTGGAAACACCATATATTTT.

The V call is TRBV5-4, the J call TRBJ2-5; possibly TRBD2 for D (5 bases). The CDR3 runs 12 residues. Germline-derived CDR1 and CDR2 are SGHNT and YYREEE (reference sequence). V was clipped by 4 bases and J by 5 bases, with 9 bases between them. The CDR3, as DNA: TGTGCCAGCAGCGGAGGCGGGGAGACCCAGTACTTC. Translated: CASSGGGETQYF.

This clone was seen more than once but under ten times. J is TRBJ1-2 and V is TRBV6-1; D not certain. Trimming stripped 7 bases from V and 6 bases from J, with 15 bases between. The CDR3 runs to 13 residues. Per the germline V gene, CDR1 is MNHNS and CDR2 is SASEGT. The CDR3 sequence is CASTPQQNNGYTF. The CDR3, as DNA: TGTGCCAGCACTCCACAACAGAATAATGGCTACACCTTC.

The gene calls are TRBV19 and TRBJ2-3; 7 nucleotides line up with TRBD1. Germline assignment: CDR1 LNHDA and CDR2 SQIVND (reference sequence). The CDR3 contains 13 residues. J lost 4 bases, V lost 6 bases, and 4 bases had no gene match. The CDR3: CASRPTGPDTQYF. For the CDR3, the DNA is TGTGCCAGTAGGCCGACAGGGCCAGATACGCAGTATTTT.

The CDR3 reads CAWSEGTGDYEQYF. CDR3 nucleotides: TGTGCCTGGAGTGAGGGCACAGGGGACTACGAGCAGTACTTC. V gene TRBV30 combines with J gene TRBJ2-7; TRBD1 agrees at 7 bases. J was trimmed by 3 bases and V by 1 base; bases with no gene match: 6. CDR1 and CDR2 (germline): GTSNPN, SVGIG (reference sequence). The CDR3 contains 14 residues.

The chain joins TRBV4-1 to TRBJ2-3, with 8 bases aligning to TRBD2. J was trimmed by 6 bases and V by 3 bases; bases with no gene match: 11. CDR3 length: 16 amino acids. Germline CDR1 reads MGHRA; CDR2 reads YSYEKL. This chain's CDR3 is CASSHARAGAEDTQYF. The DNA of the CDR3 is TGCGCCAGCAGCCATGCTAGAGCGGGAGCGGAGGATACGCAGTATTTT.

The chain combines TRBV4-1 with TRBJ1-5; 8 bases match TRBD1. J was trimmed by 1 base and V by 4 bases; bases with no gene match: 12. The V gene's germline CDR1 is MGHRA and CDR2 YSYEKL. There are 18 residues in the CDR3. In DNA, the CDR3 is TGCGCCAGCAGCCCAAATGCCGGACAGGGATGGAGCAATCAGCCCCAGCATTTT. This codes for CASSPNAGQGWSNQPQHF.

A few counts support this clone. The CDR3 DNA follows: TGTGCCAGTAGGTCCGGGGTGTCAAGCACTGAAGCTTTCTTT. Its translation: CASRSGVSSTEAFF. The chain combines TRBV19 with TRBJ1-1; D gene unclear. The CDR3 is made up of 14 amino acids. Germline V gene lookup returns CDR1 LNHDA and CDR2 SQIVND (reference sequence). V was pared by 6 bases and J by 4 bases, with 15 bases between. Supplemented by reference TRBV19 and TRBJ1-1, the full variable domain reads DGGITQSPKYLFRKEGQNVTLSCEQNLNHDAMYWYRQDPGQGLRLIYYSQIVNDFQKGDIAEGYSVSREKKESFPLTVTSAQKNPTAFYLCASRSGVSSTEAFFGQGTRLTVV.

This clone was counted between two and nine times. The chain has TRBV19 and TRBJ1-4; 10 bases agree with TRBD1. CDR1 and CDR2 from the germline V gene are LNHDA and SQIVND (reference sequence). The CDR3 consists of 15 residues. Trimming removed 2 bases from V and 6 bases from J; junction bases left unmatched: 3. The CDR3 spells CASSISGTGDEKLFF. As DNA, the CDR3 is TGTGCCAGTAGTATAAGCGGGACAGGGGATGAAAAACTGTTTTTT.

This clone appeared a few times. V and J are TRBV28 and TRBJ1-5, with 7 bases identical to TRBD1. Trimming at V came to 7 bases and at J to 0 bases, leaving 6 bases not matched to a gene. The CDR3 contains 15 residues. Per the germline V gene, CDR1 is MDHEN and CDR2 is SYDVKM. CDR3: CASKTTGDSNQPQHF. The CDR3 DNA sequence: TGTGCCAGCAAAACTACAGGGGATAGCAATCAGCCCCAGCATTTT.

The V gene is TRBV19, the J gene TRBJ2-1, with 8 bases aligning to TRBD2. The CDR3 has 16 amino acids. The trim removed 3 bases at V and 6 bases at J, leaving 10 bases unmatched. Germline CDR1 reads LNHDA; CDR2 reads SQIVND (reference sequence). The DNA of the CDR3 is TGTGCCAGTAGTATCGGAAGCGGGGGAGGGCCCAATGAGCAGTTCTTC. Translating it yields CASSIGSGGGPNEQFF.

This clone occurred a few times. This rearrangement joins TRBV27 to TRBJ2-7; no clear D gene. The germline CDR1 and CDR2 sequences are MNHEY and SMNVEV (reference sequence). This CDR3 has 13 residues. V was shortened by 4 bases and J by 0 bases, with 7 bases between the two germline ends. In nucleotides, the CDR3 is TGTGCCAGCAGTTCTATTTCCTCCTACGAGCAGTACTTC. Its translation is CASSSISSYEQYF.

The chain links TRBV30 to TRBJ1-2; 7 bases align to TRBD1. CDR1 and CDR2 from the germline V gene are GTSNPN and SVGIG (reference sequence). CDR3 length: 12 amino acids. V shed 5 bases, J shed 7 bases, and the junction held 7 bases outside the gene matches. Written as DNA, the CDR3 is TGTGCCTGGTTTCAGGGGGGAGGTGGCTACACCTTC. Translation gives CAWFQGGGGYTF.